These 28 T cell receptor beta chains were sequenced from one sample in a study of blood T cell repertoires in COVID-19. The table came from immunoSEQ multiplex PCR; TCRdb's copy has only in-frame clones and leaves some out. The repertoire consists of more than 50,000 clones, with around 80% occurring once and the leading ten covering around 9.6%. The sequencing sample was made of peripheral blood. The receptor source for this set is a human donor in a cohort sampled during active COVID-19.

The table lists this clone with a few counts. J is TRBJ2-7 and V is TRBV7-3; TRBD2 matches at 14 bases. The CDR3 length is 14 residues. Unmatched junction bases numbered 2, after V lost 5 bases and J lost 5 bases. Germline V lookup: CDR1 SGHTA, CDR2 FQGTGA. CDR3 in amino acids: CASSPTSGRDEQYF. CDR3 coding DNA: TGTGCCAGCAGCCCGACTAGCGGGAGGGACGAGCAGTACTTC.

This sequence joins TRBV7-9 and TRBJ2-7; 7 bases map to TRBD1. This CDR3 has 13 residues. V lost 4 bases, J lost 6 bases, and 6 bases stayed unmatched. Germline V lookup: CDR1 SEHNR, CDR2 FQNEAQ (reference sequence). CDR3 DNA: TGTGCCAGCAGCTCGGGGACAGTTCCCGAGCAGTACTTC. Translation gives CASSSGTVPEQYF.

The chain carries TRBV28 and TRBJ2-5; 8 bases are a match to TRBD2. The trim removed 8 bases at V and 5 bases at J, leaving 13 bases unmatched. Germline loops: CDR1 MDHEN, CDR2 SYDVKM. This CDR3 is built from 15 residues. CDR3 bases: TGTGCCAGCCCCGGGGGGGACCGAACCTTGGAGACCCAGTACTTC. Translation: CASPGGDRTLETQYF.

The chain is built from TRBV7-9 and TRBJ1-3; tentatively, D is TRBD1 (6 bases). V dropped 3 bases and J dropped 4 bases, with 10 bases sitting between them. CDR1 is SEHNR, CDR2 FQNEAQ, per germline (reference sequence). This CDR3 region has 14 residues. The CDR3: CASSFEGTGNTIYF. The DNA for the CDR3 is TGTGCCAGCAGCTTTGAAGGGACAGGAAACACCATATATTTT.

The chain uses TRBV3-1 (or the pseudogene TRBV3-2) and TRBJ1-4; D is unclear. Trimming removed 2 bases at V and 8 bases at J, with 12 bases between. CDR3 length equals 14 residues. Germline values: CDR1 LGHDT, CDR2 YNNKEL (reference sequence). The CDR3 sequence: CASSQSLASEKLFF. Written as DNA, the CDR3 is TGTGCCAGCAGCCAATCATTGGCATCGGAAAAACTGTTTTTT.

The chain is built from TRBV28 and TRBJ1-1; D is ambiguous. The CDR3 has 18 residues. Germline V gene data show CDR1 as MDHEN and CDR2 as SYDVKM. Trimming left V 5 bases short and J 0 bases short, with 22 bases between. The CDR3 sequence: CASSPVWAGGLLNTEAFF. The CDR3 DNA reads TGTGCCAGCAGTCCCGTTTGGGCAGGTGGATTATTGAACACTGAAGCTTTCTTT.

V usage is TRBV30 and J usage is TRBJ2-5, with 11 bases identical to TRBD2. Germline loops: CDR1 GTSNPN, CDR2 SVGIG (reference sequence). Trimming at V came to 5 bases and at J to 5 bases, leaving 13 bases not matched to a gene. This CDR3 is 16 amino acids long. The chain's CDR3 is CAWQGLAGGQRETQYF. For the CDR3, the DNA is TGTGCCTGGCAGGGGCTAGCGGGAGGCCAACGGGAGACCCAGTACTTC.

The rearrangement joins TRBV7-8 to TRBJ1-6; 9 bases agree with TRBD1. There are 15 residues in the CDR3. Germline trimming cut 4 bases from V and 10 bases from J; bases unmatched to any gene: 8. CDR1 is SGHVS, CDR2 FQNEAQ, per germline. The CDR3 bases are TGTGCCAGCAGCTCGGGACAGGGACGACGGTCACCCCTCCACTTT. Translation gives CASSSGQGRRSPLHF.

The J gene is TRBJ2-7, the V gene TRBV7-9, with D perhaps TRBD1 (5 bases). Germline V gives CDR1 SEHNR, CDR2 FQNEAQ (reference sequence). The CDR3 has 16 amino acids. Trimming pared 1 base from V and 0 bases from J, leaving 13 bases between. CDR3 sequence (DNA): TGTGCCAGCAGCTTAGATGCTCTAGGGGCCTCCTACGAGCAGTACTTC. Amino acid sequence: CASSLDALGASYEQYF. Full variable domain (remainder filled in from reference TRBV7-9 and TRBJ2-7): DTGVSQNPRHKITKRGQNVTFRCDPISEHNRLYWYRQTLGQGPEFLTYFQNEAQLEKSRLLSDRFSAERPKGSFSTLEIQRTEQGDSAMYLCASSLDALGASYEQYFGPGTRLTVT.

The chain recombines TRBV19 with TRBJ2-7; no reliable D call. This CDR3 has 15 residues. The germline gives CDR1 LNHDA, CDR2 SQIVND (reference sequence). V shed 3 bases and J shed 5 bases, with 17 bases lying between them. This chain's CDR3 is CASSIGLNRPDEQYF. The CDR3 DNA is TGTGCCAGTAGTATCGGGTTGAATCGGCCGGACGAGCAGTACTTC.

The chain links TRBV6-2 or TRBV6-3 to TRBJ2-4; D remains ambiguous. Looked up from germline, CDR1 is MNHEY and CDR2 is SVGEGT. This CDR3 spans 14 amino acids. V lost 6 bases and J lost 0, with 9 bases in between. The CDR3 region has the DNA TGTGCCAGCAGCTCAATTTTAGCCAAAAACATTCAGTACTTC. As protein: CASSSILAKNIQYF.

Points on this clone: A read error may produce the germline difference seen at one junction end. The chain joins TRBV6-4 to TRBJ2-7; 10 bases are a match to TRBD1. The CDR3 is made up of 15 amino acids. The germline gives CDR1 MRHNA, CDR2 SNTAGT. Written as DNA, the CDR3 is TGTGCCAGCATTGACCGGGACAGGGGTTACTACGAGCAGTACTTC. Its translation is CASIDRDRGYYEQYF.

This sequence joins TRBV29-1 and TRBJ2-1; D might be TRBD1 (7 bases). Trimming took 4 bases from V and 3 from J, leaving 13 bases between them. CDR3 size: 14 residues. Looked up from germline, CDR1 is SQVTM and CDR2 is ANQGSEA. CDR3 region: CSVAYRGGYNEQFF. In nucleotides, the CDR3 is TGCAGCGTTGCGTACAGGGGAGGCTACAATGAGCAGTTCTTC.

The rearrangement joins TRBV7-9 to TRBJ1-2; weak D call: TRBD1 (6 bases). The CDR3 extends over 14 amino acids. Trimming pared 4 bases from V and 2 bases from J, leaving 11 bases between. The germline gives CDR1 SEHNR, CDR2 FQNEAQ (reference sequence). CDR3 bases: TGTGCCAGCAGCTCAGAGGACAGAAACTATGGCTACACCTTC. Encoded protein: CASSSEDRNYGYTF. The variable domain in full, with the rest retrieved from reference TRBV7-9 and TRBJ1-2, is DTGVSQNPRHKITKRGQNVTFRCDPISEHNRLYWYRQTLGQGPEFLTYFQNEAQLEKSRLLSDRFSAERPKGSFSTLEIQRTEQGDSAMYLCASSSEDRNYGYTFGSGTRLTVV.

The gene calls are TRBV10-3 and TRBJ2-7, with D unresolved. Trimming stripped 7 bases from V and 3 bases from J, with 13 bases between. The CDR3 contains 13 residues. CDR1 and CDR2 (germline): ENHRY, SYGVKD. CDR3 nucleotides: TGTGCCATCAATAGCTACTATAACTACGAGCAGTACTTC. Translation: CAINSYYNYEQYF.

J is TRBJ2-2 and V is TRBV19, with TRBD2 matching 8 bases. Germline loops: CDR1 LNHDA, CDR2 SQIVND (reference sequence). J lost 11 bases, V lost 6 bases, and 23 bases had no gene match. This CDR3 is 18 amino acids long. The CDR3 DNA sequence: TGTGCCAGTAGCCGGTCGGGGGCCGGGAGGGGAGATAGAATTGAGCTGTTTTTT. This translates into CASSRSGAGRGDRIELFF. Supplemented by reference TRBV19 and TRBJ2-2, the full variable domain reads DGGITQSPKYLFRKEGQNVTLSCEQNLNHDAMYWYRQDPGQGLRLIYYSQIVNDFQKGDIAEGYSVSREKKESFPLTVTSAQKNPTAFYLCASSRSGAGRGDRIELFFGEGSRLTVL.

The chain is built from TRBV9 and TRBJ2-5; TRBD2 is a possible D gene (7 bases). The CDR3 consists of 12 residues. The V end was cut by 10 bases, the J end by 7 bases, with 17 bases between. Looked up from germline, CDR1 is SGDLS and CDR2 is YYNGEE. The CDR3 sequence is CAGAGEGGTQYF. Written as DNA, the CDR3 is TGTGCCGGCGCAGGGGAGGGGGGGACCCAGTACTTC.

The V and J genes are TRBV20-1 and TRBJ1-2, with 7 bases identical to TRBD1. Germline CDR1 is DFQATT and CDR2 is SNEGSKA (reference sequence). The trim removed 3 bases at V and 6 bases at J, leaving 7 bases unmatched. The CDR3 has 13 amino acids. The chain's CDR3 is CSASTGASDGYTF. The CDR3 DNA sequence: TGCAGTGCTAGTACAGGGGCCTCGGATGGCTACACCTTC.

V usage is TRBV14 and J usage is TRBJ1-1; D is unclear. With 2 bases removed from V and 4 bases from J, the gap between germline ends came to 11 bases. The CDR3 sequence is 14 residues long. The germline gives CDR1 SGHDN, CDR2 FVKESK. CDR3 in DNA: TGTGCCAGCAGCCAATTCCGGAGCGGCACTGAAGCTTTCTTT. Translation: CASSQFRSGTEAFF.

The chain has TRBV11-3 and TRBJ2-1; 8 bases fit TRBD2. The CDR3 is made up of 16 amino acids. Germline V lookup: CDR1 SGHNT, CDR2 YENEEA. The V gene end was trimmed by 0 bases and the J gene end by 6 bases; junction bases not matched to a gene: 7. The CDR3, as DNA: TGTGCCAGCAGCTTAGATCCGGGAGGGCCTGGCAATGAGCAGTTCTTC. It codes for CASSLDPGGPGNEQFF.

This chain joins TRBV7-2 and TRBJ2-7; perhaps TRBD2 as D (5 bases). V was trimmed by 1 base and J by 6 bases, leaving 13 bases between them. The CDR3 extends over 14 amino acids. CDR1 is SGHTA, CDR2 FQGNSA, per germline. The chain's CDR3 is CASSLGWAGGEQYF. CDR3 nucleotides: TGTGCCAGCAGCTTAGGTTGGGCGGGCGGCGAGCAGTACTTC.

The chain employs TRBV4-3 and TRBJ1-2; D gene uncertain. Deletions cut 3 bases from V and 7 bases from J, with 15 bases between. The germline CDR1 and CDR2 sequences are LGHNA and YSLEER. This CDR3 contains 14 residues. The CDR3 is CASSHLDGERGYTF. The DNA for the CDR3 is TGCGCCAGCAGCCACCTAGACGGAGAACGTGGCTACACCTTC.

The table lists this clone with a few counts. The V and J genes are TRBV7-2 and TRBJ2-5; 8 bases align to TRBD1. The CDR3 sequence is 15 residues long. V dropped 2 bases and J dropped 8; count of bases not matched to a gene: 10. Per germline, CDR1 SGHTA and CDR2 FQGNSA. CDR3 protein: CASSLSDRVGRTQYF. CDR3 coding DNA: TGTGCCAGCAGCTTATCGGACAGGGTCGGCAGAACCCAGTACTTC.

The rearrangement uses TRBV6-2 or TRBV6-3 and TRBJ2-5; 7 bases line up with TRBD1. The CDR3 is 15 amino acids. J gave up 3 bases and V 5 bases, and 9 bases lay outside the gene matches. The germline CDR1 and CDR2 sequences are MNHEY and SVGEGT. The CDR3 DNA is TGTGCCAGCAGTAGGGGACAGAACTGGGAAGAGACCCAGTACTTC. Its protein product is CASSRGQNWEETQYF.

This chain links TRBV5-1 with TRBJ2-2; TRBD2 aligns across 10 bases. This CDR3 spans 16 amino acids. Germline V gene sequence: CDR1 SGHRS, CDR2 YFSETQ. The V gene end was trimmed by 0 bases and the J gene end by 4 bases; junction bases not matched to a gene: 3. The CDR3 sequence is CASSLVAGGSTGELFF. CDR3 DNA sequence: TGCGCCAGCAGCTTGGTAGCGGGGGGCTCCACCGGGGAGCTGTTTTTT.

The genes are TRBV29-1 and TRBJ1-2; 7 positions agree with TRBD1. CDR3 length: 15 amino acids. CDR1 is SQVTM and CDR2 is ANQGSEA in the germline V gene. The V and J ends lost 7 bases and 1 base, in that order; junction bases with no gene match: 12. CDR3 region: CSATMDRPDNYGYTF. CDR3 nucleotide sequence: TGCAGCGCAACCATGGACAGGCCAGATAACTATGGCTACACCTTC.

To note about this clone: The sample has other DNA sequences that encode this CDR3 too. J is TRBJ2-7 and V is TRBV19; TRBD1 agrees at 9 bases. The CDR3 spans 15 residues. In germline, CDR1 is LNHDA, CDR2 SQIVND (reference sequence). V lost 5 bases to trimming and J lost 2 bases; unmatched junction nucleotides: 7. The CDR3 region is CASSPTGTGTYEQYF. CDR3 DNA sequence: TGTGCCAGTAGTCCCACCGGGACAGGGACCTACGAGCAGTACTTC. Full variable domain (remainder filled in from reference TRBV19 and TRBJ2-7): DGGITQSPKYLFRKEGQNVTLSCEQNLNHDAMYWYRQDPGQGLRLIYYSQIVNDFQKGDIAEGYSVSREKKESFPLTVTSAQKNPTAFYLCASSPTGTGTYEQYFGPGTRLTVT.

The chain carries TRBV28 and TRBJ2-1; D perhaps matches TRBD2 (6 bases). Germline V CDR1 and CDR2: MDHEN, SYDVKM. Deletions cut 5 bases from V and 1 base from J, with 18 bases between. The CDR3 runs to 17 residues. CDR3 DNA sequence: TGTGCCAGCAGTACAACCCTGACGCGGGGTTCCTACAATGAGCAGTTCTTC. Translating it yields CASSTTLTRGSYNEQFF.